This record concerns one T cell receptor (beta chain) sequence. This sample is drawn from a study of human T cells and chemical hapten exposure. Overall study context: The study traced per-sample TCR yield variation mainly to small differences in pooled library volumes.

Time point specified: patch test 1, 2 weeks after DPC sensitization. Treatment described: therapeutic diphenylcyclopropenone sensitization with weekly scalp DPC. Donors were 18 to 70-year-old alopecia patients suitable for DPC. Sequencing started from total RNA isolated from unfractionated whole blood. TCRdb passed the RACE reads through MiXCR, listing each CDR3 protein once. The top ten hold roughly 3.5% of the sample, which has under 130,000 distinct CDR3 sequences, 8% to 13% seen once. CDR3 length: 15 residues. The V gene's germline CDR1 is SGHRS and CDR2 YFSETQ. V was pared by 4 bases and J by 9 bases, with 12 bases of the junction left unmatched.

V is TRBV5-1 and J is TRBJ2-1, with TRBD2 matching 8 bases. The sample here was whole blood, taken in connection with sensitization to the hapten diphenylcyclopropenone (DPC). The TCR sequence derives from a woman aged 40 to 50 with alopecia areata. Some clones in this sample may be carry-over from other donors' samples. CDR3 DNA sequence: TGCGCCAGCAGCCGGGAGGGCGGGAGATTGGTTGAGCAGTTCTTC. Its translation is CASSREGGRLVEQFF.